A single T cell receptor beta chain is shown here with its context. What it recognizes is unknown. The data derive from a study of cytomegalovirus exposure and HLA in healthy donors. Overall study context: HLA-typed donors contributed some 87 million unique TCRs, which were held in an early data release. Study-level results: Some highly shared sequence variants likely arose as a pipeline artifact. Later on, an analysis found that several of the most significant clusters appeared to be linked to common viral pathogens, which included parvovirus B19.

Germline lookup yields CDR1 LNHDA and CDR2 SQIVND (reference sequence). V was shortened by 5 bases and J by 0 bases, with 13 bases between the two germline ends. This CDR3 comprises 16 residues. Vbeta (60) and Jbeta (13) primers were used in the PCR. Measured with immunoSEQ multiplex PCR; TCRdb has only the in-frame clones, and not every one. This table holds about 190,000 clones, 81% found once. The chain uses TRBV19 and TRBJ1-4; D gene uncertain. The TCR was taken from a man aged 18 to 29 in good health and CMV-seronegative. The sample comprised PBMCs. The CDR3 loop reads CASSRIDGTTNEKLFF. CDR3 nucleotide sequence: TGTGCCAGTAGTCGTATTGACGGGACAACTAATGAAAAACTGTTTTTT.